One and the same sample provided the 7 T cell receptor beta chains below, sequenced in a study of CD8 T cells in ankylosing spondylitis. Study findings and constraints: Blood of patients with ankylosing spondylitis appeared to be characterized by a TCR beta motif of roughly eight highly homologous variants.

No cognate antigen is known for these TCRs. TCRdb analysed the 5' RACE reads with MiXCR anew, one entry per CDR3 protein. This repertoire shows about 540,000 distinct CDR3 sequences, about an eighth found once; its top ten account for nearly 7%. What was sequenced was blood, either unsorted or a sorted T cell fraction (not recorded which). Every receptor here comes from a male donor with ankylosing spondylitis.

This clonotype has at least ten counts. The chain links TRBV7-2 to TRBJ2-3; 14 bases are shared with TRBD2. This CDR3 region has 16 residues. Germline CDR1 and CDR2: SGHTA and FQGNSA. The ends lost 3 bases at V and 5 bases at J; junction bases unmatched: 4. The CDR3 protein is CASSLGLAGVGDTQYF. The CDR3 nucleotides are TGTGCCAGCAGCTTGGGACTAGCGGGAGTCGGAGATACGCAGTATTTT.

The V call is TRBV2, the J call TRBJ2-1, with 13 bases fitting TRBD2. Germline CDR1 and CDR2: SNHLY and FYNNEI. V gave up 8 bases and J gave up 3 bases; unmatched junction bases: 4. This CDR3 spans 15 amino acids. DNA of the CDR3: TGTGCCAGCGGGACTAGCGGGACAGGCTACAATGAGCAGTTCTTC. Translation: CASGTSGTGYNEQFF.

This clonotype has just a few counts. The chain joins TRBV29-1 to TRBJ1-1; the D is unclear. CDR1 is SQVTM and CDR2 is ANQGSEA in the germline V gene. The CDR3 covers 13 residues. Trimming took off 5 bases at V and 0 bases at J, with 10 bases between the two ends. The CDR3 DNA reads TGCAGCGTTAACCAGAAAATGAACACTGAAGCTTTCTTT. It codes for CSVNQKMNTEAFF.

CDR3 coding DNA: TGTGCCAGCAGCCAGGGGCGGGGAATCTCTGGGGCCAACGTCCTGACTTTC. It is translated as CASSQGRGISGANVLTF. V is TRBV11-2 and J is TRBJ2-6; either TRBD1 or TRBD2 may supply D (6 bases each). Germline CDR1 reads SGHAT; CDR2 reads FQNNGV. Trimming took 5 bases from V and 0 from J, leaving 14 bases between them. There are 17 residues in the CDR3. Drawing the rest from reference TRBV11-2 and TRBJ2-6, the complete variable domain is EAGVAQSPRYKIIEKRQSVAFWCNPISGHATLYWYQQILGQGPKLLIQFQNNGVVDDSQLPKDRFSAERLKGVDSTLKIQPAKLEDSAVYLCASSQGRGISGANVLTFGAGSRLTVL.

The J gene is TRBJ1-4, the V gene TRBV21-1; TRBD1, the table's D call, was not compared with the DNA. TRBV21-1 is a pseudogene segment. The CDR3 length is 20 residues. The CDR3 protein is CASSKSLGGAGVGTPEKLFF. In nucleotides, the CDR3 is TGTGCCAGCAGCAAAAGTCTGGGGGGGGCCGGGGTTGGGACCCCTGAAAAACTGTTTTTT.

At least ten counts were recorded for this clonotype. The chain recombines TRBV5-1 with TRBJ2-1; D could derive from TRBD1 or TRBD2 (5 bases each). Trimming shortened V by 1 base and J by 5 bases, and 13 bases separated the two germline ends. This CDR3 is built from 15 residues. The germline V gene encodes CDR1 SGHRS and CDR2 YFSETQ. The CDR3 is CASSLRDLPHNEQFF. DNA for the CDR3: TGCGCCAGCAGCTTGAGGGACCTACCACACAATGAGCAGTTCTTC.

This clonotype came up many times. The rearrangement joins TRBV15 to TRBJ2-1; 14 bases fit TRBD2. Germline V gene data show CDR1 as LNHNV and CDR2 as YYDKDF (reference sequence). V was clipped by 1 base and J by 2 bases; unmatched bases: 10. This CDR3 spans 20 amino acids. In nucleotides, the CDR3 is TGTGCCACCAGCAGAGCCACCGGGACTAGCGGGAGTAATCCCTACAATGAGCAGTTCTTC. Translated: CATSRATGTSGSNPYNEQFF.